This record covers a single T cell receptor (beta chain). This CDR3 is also generated by other DNA sequences in the sample. Authors' methods: Researchers report that nucleated cell counts were estimated from reference gene primer amplification. Measured with immunoSEQ multiplex PCR; TCRdb has only the in-frame clones, and not every one. That table furnishes V, J and clone size, whereas the DNA furnished D and trimming. The sample yields 140,000 to 150,000 clones, more than 80% seen once. These data originate in a study of blood T cell repertoires in COVID-19. Trimming shortened V by 3 bases and J by 9 bases, and 5 bases separated the two germline ends. The CDR3 has 11 amino acids.

This rearrangement joins TRBV12-3 or TRBV12-4 to TRBJ2-2; D is unresolved. The material sequenced was peripheral blood. The TCR originated in a human donor with acute or convalescent COVID-19. The donor label of this sample is uncertain. CDR3 nucleotide sequence: TGTGCCAGCAGTTTGAGCAGGGAGCTGTTTTTT. Its protein product is CASSLSRELFF.